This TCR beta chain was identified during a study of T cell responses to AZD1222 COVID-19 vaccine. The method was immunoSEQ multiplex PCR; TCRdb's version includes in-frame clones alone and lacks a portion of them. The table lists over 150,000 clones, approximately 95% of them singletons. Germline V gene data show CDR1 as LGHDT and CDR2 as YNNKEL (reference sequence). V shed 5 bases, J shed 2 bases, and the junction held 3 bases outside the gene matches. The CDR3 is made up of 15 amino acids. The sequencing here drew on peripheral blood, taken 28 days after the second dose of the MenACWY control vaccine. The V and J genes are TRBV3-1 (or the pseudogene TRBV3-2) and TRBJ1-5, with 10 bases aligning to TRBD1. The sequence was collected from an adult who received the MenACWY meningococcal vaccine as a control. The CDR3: CASSYGTGGNQPQHF. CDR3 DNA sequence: TGTGCCAGCAGCTACGGGACAGGGGGCAATCAGCCCCAGCATTTT.